This passage covers 32 T cell receptor beta chains from one sample sequenced in a study of cytomegalovirus exposure and HLA in healthy donors. It was with 60 Vbeta and 13 Jbeta primers that the PCR ran. TCRdb keeps only in-frame clones here, not all; method: immunoSEQ multiplex PCR. The data show about 140,000 clones, roughly 76% seen once. The sample consisted of PBMCs. The source of these receptors is a female donor in good health and CMV-seronegative.

This clone was seen once. The rearrangement uses TRBV9 and TRBJ2-5; unclear D gene. This CDR3 spans 15 amino acids. Germline V gene sequence: CDR1 SGDLS, CDR2 YYNGEE. Trimming stripped 0 bases from V and 0 bases from J, with 9 bases between. The CDR3 reads CASSVVGSNQETQYF. For the CDR3, the DNA is TGTGCCAGCAGCGTAGTTGGCAGTAACCAAGAGACCCAGTACTTC.

Note on this clone: Different DNA sequences within this sample yield the same CDR3. The V gene is TRBV15, the J gene TRBJ1-2, with D tentatively TRBD1 (6 bases). The length of the CDR3 is 18 residues. CDR1 is LNHNV and CDR2 is YYDKDF in the germline V gene (reference sequence). The V end was cut by 3 bases, the J end by 8 bases, with 28 bases between. In DNA, the CDR3 is TGTGCCACCAGCAGGAGGTCGGGGGGGCCGGAAGCCACTATGGGCTACACCTTC. It specifies CATSRRSGGPEATMGYTF.

A word on this clone: At the DNA level, this CDR3 is encoded by other sequences in the same sample as well. The V call is TRBV7-8, the J call TRBJ1-2, with 7 bases aligning to TRBD1. This CDR3 has 17 residues. The junction had 18 bases not matched to a gene; V was cut back by 7 bases and J by 4 bases. Germline assignment: CDR1 SGHVS and CDR2 FQNEAQ. CDR3: CASIPTPSETGRYGYTF. The CDR3 DNA is TGTGCCAGCATCCCTACTCCCTCGGAGACAGGGCGCTATGGCTACACCTTC.

The chain has TRBV4-2 and TRBJ2-7; 7 bases are a match to TRBD1. The CDR3 covers 16 residues. CDR1 and CDR2 from the germline V gene are LGHNA and YNFKEQ. V was pared by 3 bases and J by 2 bases, with 10 bases of the junction left unmatched. CDR3 in amino acids: CASSQSSRQGAYEQYF. The CDR3 DNA is TGTGCCAGCAGCCAGAGTAGCCGGCAGGGGGCCTACGAGCAGTACTTC.

The CDR3 DNA reads TGTGCCAGCAGTGTGGAGGGGTCCACTGAAGCTTTCTTT. Translation gives CASSVEGSTEAFF. V is TRBV6-1 and J is TRBJ1-1, with D tentatively TRBD1 (5 bases). V was clipped by 4 bases and J by 4 bases, with 10 bases between them. The V gene's germline CDR1 is MNHNS and CDR2 SASEGT. This CDR3 has 13 amino acids.

CDR3 nucleotide sequence: TGTGCCACCAGCAGAGACAGGGGAATGGCGAACACTGAAGCTTTCTTT. This gives the protein CATSRDRGMANTEAFF. The V gene is TRBV15, the J gene TRBJ1-1, with a weak D call TRBD1 (6 bases). There are 16 residues in the CDR3. Per germline, CDR1 LNHNV and CDR2 YYDKDF (reference sequence). Between the trimmed V and J ends, which lost 0 bases and 1 base, there was a span of 12 bases.

This sequence joins TRBV28 and TRBJ1-5; tentative D call: TRBD1 (6 bases). CDR1 and CDR2 from the germline V gene are MDHEN and SYDVKM. Trimming took 10 bases from V and 0 from J, leaving 13 bases between them. The length of the CDR3 is 14 residues. In nucleotides, the CDR3 is TGTGCCACCGACAGGATCAATAGCAATCAGCCCCAGCATTTT. Residues: CATDRINSNQPQHF.

The V and J genes are TRBV27 and TRBJ2-7; a weak D match, TRBD1 (6 bases). This CDR3 has 14 amino acids. The V and J ends lost 2 bases and 5 bases respectively, with 13 bases between them. Germline CDR1 reads MNHEY; CDR2 reads SMNVEV (reference sequence). CDR3 region: CASSLAAGEHEQYF. CDR3 DNA: TGTGCCAGCAGTTTAGCGGCAGGGGAGCACGAGCAGTACTTC.

This clone was observed once. The chain employs TRBV27 and TRBJ2-2; TRBD1 matches at 7 bases. Germline CDR1 and CDR2: MNHEY and SMNVEV (reference sequence). The ends lost 6 bases at V and 3 bases at J; junction bases unmatched: 7. CDR3 length: 15 residues. The CDR3 DNA sequence: TGTGCCAGCAGCTCCCGACAGGGATACACCGGGGAGCTGTTTTTT. Amino acid sequence: CASSSRQGYTGELFF.

This clone was seen only a few times. The rearrangement joins TRBV10-3 to TRBJ2-2; TRBD2 aligns across 9 bases. CDR3 length equals 13 residues. The V gene end was trimmed by 4 bases and the J gene end by 6 bases; junction bases not matched to a gene: 0. Germline-derived CDR1 and CDR2 are ENHRY and SYGVKD. The CDR3 nucleotides read TGTGCCATCAGTGGGACTAGCGCCGGGGAGCTGTTTTTT. Amino acid sequence: CAISGTSAGELFF.

The rearrangement joins TRBV27 to TRBJ2-7; 9 bases match TRBD1. Germline V gene lookup returns CDR1 MNHEY and CDR2 SMNVEV (reference sequence). Unmatched junction bases numbered 7, after V lost 8 bases and J lost 5 bases. CDR3 length: 13 residues. CDR3: CASRTGGVNEQYF. CDR3 nucleotides: TGTGCCAGCCGAACAGGGGGCGTAAACGAGCAGTACTTC.

V and J are TRBV11-2 and TRBJ1-4, with D possibly matching TRBD1 (5 bases). CDR3 length: 15 residues. V was clipped by 5 bases and J by 8 bases, with 18 bases between them. The V gene's germline CDR1 is SGHAT and CDR2 FQNNGV. The CDR3 nucleotides read TGTGCCAGCAGCGGAGGTGGGGGGAGAGGGGAAAAACTGTTTTTT. Translating gives CASSGGGGRGEKLFF. Full variable domain (outside the CDR3, taken from reference TRBV11-2 and TRBJ1-4): EAGVAQSPRYKIIEKRQSVAFWCNPISGHATLYWYQQILGQGPKLLIQFQNNGVVDDSQLPKDRFSAERLKGVDSTLKIQPAKLEDSAVYLCASSGGGGRGEKLFFGSGTQLSVL.

This clone was recorded once. The rearrangement links TRBV29-1 to TRBJ2-7; tentatively, D is TRBD1 (5 bases). The germline V gene has CDR1 SQVTM and CDR2 ANQGSEA. The CDR3 contains 12 residues. Trimming took 4 bases from V and 0 from J, leaving 7 bases between them. The CDR3 coding sequence is TGCAGCGTTGTGACAGTCTCCTACGAGCAGTACTTC. Residues: CSVVTVSYEQYF.

The gene calls are TRBV19 and TRBJ2-1, with 8 positions matching TRBD2. Germline V CDR1 and CDR2: LNHDA, SQIVND (reference sequence). The CDR3 extends over 15 amino acids. The V segment lost 6 bases and the J segment 1 base; nucleotides outside the gene matches: 5. The CDR3 protein is CASRLLAGSYNEQFF. Here the CDR3 DNA reads TGTGCCAGTAGGTTGCTAGCGGGTTCCTACAATGAGCAGTTCTTC.

The CDR3 region has the DNA TGTGCCAGCAGCTTACTAGGGGCAGGGGGCAACTACGAGCAGTACTTC. Translating gives CASSLLGAGGNYEQYF. This chain uses TRBV11-3 with TRBJ2-7; 8 nucleotides match TRBD1. Germline CDR1 is SGHNT and CDR2 is YENEEA. J gave up 3 bases and V 2 bases, and 9 bases lay outside the gene matches. This CDR3 spans 16 amino acids.

V is TRBV4-2 and J is TRBJ2-5; 8 bases are shared with TRBD2. The DNA end is more similar to TRBJ2-7, so the J call may be wrong. The CDR3 consists of 14 residues. In germline, CDR1 is LGHNA, CDR2 YNFKEQ. CDR3 DNA: TGTGCCAGCAGCCAGGGACTAGGCGAGTACGAGCAGTACTTC. Translating it yields CASSQGLGEYEQYF.

The V call is TRBV7-8, the J call TRBJ1-1; possibly TRBD1 for D (5 bases). Trimming cost V 4 bases and J 9 bases, with 18 bases left between them. The CDR3 consists of 14 residues. The germline V gene encodes CDR1 SGHVS and CDR2 FQNEAQ. The CDR3 loop reads CASSSSGLAGQAFF. In DNA, the CDR3 is TGTGCCAGCAGCTCCTCGGGGTTGGCGGGGCAAGCTTTCTTT.

Remarks on this clone: Germline is not matched at one junction end, which may reflect a read error. J is TRBJ1-2 and V is TRBV9; D gene unclear. CDR3 length equals 12 residues. Germline assignment: CDR1 SGDLS and CDR2 YYNGEE. CDR3 nucleotide sequence: TGTGCCGGCAGCGTAGGAGGTACTGGCTACACCTTC. It yields the protein CAGSVGGTGYTF.

The CDR3 sequence is CASSSVAGGTYEQYF. CDR3 DNA sequence: TGTGCCAGCAGTTCGGTAGCGGGAGGGACTTACGAGCAGTACTTC. The chain combines TRBV6-5 with TRBJ2-7; the match to TRBD2 covers 11 bases. V was pared by 4 bases and J by 4 bases, with 6 bases of the junction left unmatched. CDR1 is MNHEY, CDR2 SVGAGI, per germline. This CDR3 has 15 amino acids.

V is TRBV18 and J is TRBJ2-3; D gene ambiguous. Germline loops: CDR1 KGHSH, CDR2 LQKENI. The CDR3 length is 13 residues. Trimming stripped 3 bases from V and 10 bases from J, with 14 bases between. The CDR3 is CASSPPRQSAQYF. The CDR3 DNA sequence: TGTGCCAGCTCACCCCCTAGGCAAAGTGCGCAGTATTTT.

The chain links TRBV11-2 to TRBJ2-3; D is possibly TRBD2 (6 bases). The germline V gene has CDR1 SGHAT and CDR2 FQNNGV. There are 16 residues in the CDR3. Trimming removed 3 bases from V and 4 bases from J, with 17 bases in between. In DNA form, the CDR3 reads TGTGCCAGCAGCTTGAACCGGGACTCGGCGCCAGATACGCAGTATTTT. Amino acid sequence: CASSLNRDSAPDTQYF.

This sequence joins TRBV7-8 and TRBJ1-2, with unresolved D. The CDR3 contains 14 residues. The V gene lost 1 base and the J gene lost 1 base, with 7 bases spanning the gap. Germline V gives CDR1 SGHVS, CDR2 FQNEAQ. As DNA, the CDR3 is TGTGCCAGCAGCTTAGTTCCCAGTAACTATGGCTACACCTTC. It specifies CASSLVPSNYGYTF.

The chain employs TRBV10-3 and TRBJ1-2, with D hard to call. Germline V gives CDR1 ENHRY, CDR2 SYGVKD. There are 13 residues in the CDR3. With 5 bases removed from V and 1 base from J, the gap between germline ends came to 8 bases. The DNA for the CDR3 is TGTGCCATCAGTCCTCAGGTTAACTATGGCTACACCTTC. This codes for CAISPQVNYGYTF.

Turning to this clone: A junction boundary mismatches the germline segment, possibly from a read error. The chain links TRBV28 to TRBJ1-1; D is undetermined. CDR1 is MDHEN, CDR2 SYDVKM, per germline. The CDR3 is 9 amino acids. This CDR3 is CASGTAAFF. As DNA, the CDR3 is TGCGCCTCAGGTACCGCAGCTTTCTTT.

This clone was counted between two and nine times. The chain has TRBV5-5 and TRBJ1-1, with D tentatively TRBD1 (5 bases). Germline assignment: CDR1 SGHKS and CDR2 YYEKEE (reference sequence). V lost 4 bases and J lost 7, with 17 bases in between. This CDR3 has 14 amino acids. The CDR3 coding sequence is TGTGCCAGCAGCCAAGGAGGGGCAGTCCGTGAAGCTTTCTTT. Translation gives CASSQGGAVREAFF.

The chain couples TRBV28 to TRBJ1-1, with TRBD1 identical over 9 bases. CDR1 is MDHEN and CDR2 is SYDVKM in the germline V gene. V lost 4 bases to trimming and J lost 2 bases; unmatched junction nucleotides: 5. This CDR3 spans 15 amino acids. CDR3 in amino acids: CASSSPGQGNTEAFF. CDR3 nucleotide sequence: TGTGCCAGCAGTTCTCCGGGACAGGGTAACACTGAAGCTTTCTTT.

The table lists this clone with a count of one. The chain has TRBV28 and TRBJ2-1; D may be TRBD2 (6 bases). The CDR3 sequence is 15 residues long. With 6 bases removed from V and 6 bases from J, the gap between germline ends came to 18 bases. Germline lookup yields CDR1 MDHEN and CDR2 SYDVKM. The CDR3 DNA reads TGTGCCAGCAGCCATTACCTAGACGGGGGCAATGAGCAGTTCTTC. Translating gives CASSHYLDGGNEQFF.

The gene calls are TRBV5-3 and TRBJ1-5; D gene ambiguous. TRBV5-3 belongs to the ORF category, with a function that is uncertain. V was cut by 10 bases and J by 2 bases, with 25 bases left in between. CDR3 length: 17 residues. CDR3 region: CARPLGAGEGGNQPQHF. DNA for the CDR3: TGTGCCCGCCCCTTGGGTGCCGGGGAAGGCGGCAATCAGCCCCAGCATTTT.

The J gene is TRBJ1-5, the V gene TRBV19; 7 bases are shared with TRBD1. Germline V gives CDR1 LNHDA, CDR2 SQIVND (reference sequence). V dropped 6 bases and J dropped 0; count of bases not matched to a gene: 5. The CDR3 totals 15 residues. The CDR3 coding sequence is TGTGCCAGTAGCTTCGGACAGGATAGCAATCAGCCCCAGCATTTT. Its translation is CASSFGQDSNQPQHF. Drawing the rest from reference TRBV19 and TRBJ1-5, the complete variable domain is DGGITQSPKYLFRKEGQNVTLSCEQNLNHDAMYWYRQDPGQGLRLIYYSQIVNDFQKGDIAEGYSVSREKKESFPLTVTSAQKNPTAFYLCASSFGQDSNQPQHFGDGTRLSIL.

The CDR3 nucleotides are TGTGCCAGTAGTATAGATGAGGAGGAGACCCAGTACTTC. Translated: CASSIDEEETQYF. V usage is TRBV19 and J usage is TRBJ2-5; D not resolved. CDR1 is LNHDA, CDR2 SQIVND, per germline (reference sequence). The V end lost 0 bases, the J end lost 5 bases, and 7 bases lay between the germline ends. CDR3 length equals 13 residues.

This clone showed up just a few times. This chain links TRBV10-1 with TRBJ2-7, with no clear D. The CDR3 spans 13 residues. Trimming shortened V by 10 bases and J by 1 base, and 14 bases separated the two germline ends. The germline V gene encodes CDR1 WNHNN and CDR2 SYGVQD (reference sequence). CDR3 in amino acids: CATQLTESYEQYF. The CDR3 DNA is TGCGCCACCCAATTGACTGAATCCTACGAGCAGTACTTC.

The chain has TRBV15 and TRBJ1-1; 10 bases agree with TRBD1. V lost 0 bases and J lost 1; bases outside the gene matches: 8. The V gene's germline CDR1 is LNHNV and CDR2 YYDKDF (reference sequence). CDR3 length: 18 amino acids. The CDR3 nucleotides read TGTGCCACCAGCAGAGATCTCCGGGACAGGGGACGGAACACTGAAGCTTTCTTT. This sequence encodes CATSRDLRDRGRNTEAFF.